Listed below are T cell receptor beta chains from one sample, sequenced in a study of cytomegalovirus exposure and HLA in healthy donors. The assay was immunoSEQ multiplex PCR, and TCRdb's table has in-frame clones only and misses some. The sample contains about 73,000 clones, approximately 90% of which appear only once. The sequencing sample was made of PBMCs. Receptor source: a woman aged 18-35 years in good health and CMV-seropositive. The CDR3 runs from the conserved cysteine through the conserved F or W. A D gene is named only where the DNA matches it firmly. The size entry is marked missing in some rows and otherwise reads once, few, many or a size class.

j_gene: TRBJ1-2
abundance: .
v_gene: TRBV7-6
d_gene: .
CDR3aa: CASSLAPPGQSNYGYTF
CDR3nt: TGTGCCAGCAGCTTAGCCCCCCCTGGACAGTCTAACTATGGCTACACCTTC

j_gene: TRBJ2-7
abundance: .
v_gene: TRBV7-2
d_gene: .
CDR3aa: CASSRGQHSYEQYF
CDR3nt: TGTGCCAGCAGCCGCGGACAGCACTCCTACGAGCAGTACTTC

j_gene: TRBJ1-5
abundance: few
v_gene: TRBV7-9
d_gene: .
CDR3aa: CASSSDSLQPQHF
CDR3nt: TGTGCCAGCAGCTCCGACAGCCTTCAGCCCCAGCATTTT

j_gene: TRBJ2-7
abundance: .
v_gene: TRBV6-1
d_gene: TRBD2
CDR3aa: CASSEAASGSYEQYF
CDR3nt: TGTGCCAGCAGTGAAGCGGCTAGCGGGAGCTACGAGCAGTACTTC

j_gene: TRBJ2-1
abundance: .
v_gene: TRBV7-7
d_gene: TRBD2
CDR3aa: CASSHSGSSYNEQFF
CDR3nt: TGTGCTAGCAGCCATAGCGGGAGCTCCTACAATGAGCAGTTCTTC

j_gene: TRBJ1-1
abundance: .
v_gene: TRBV7-9
d_gene: .
CDR3aa: CASSLSSRGNDEAFF
CDR3nt: TGTGCCAGCAGCTTAAGTTCGAGAGGGAACGATGAAGCTTTCTTT

j_gene: TRBJ1-1
abundance: .
v_gene: TRBV27
d_gene: .
CDR3aa: CASSLLISGTEAFF
CDR3nt: TGTGCCAGCAGTTTATTAATCTCCGGCACTGAAGCTTTCTTT

j_gene: TRBJ2-5
abundance: .
v_gene: TRBV27
d_gene: .
CDR3aa: CASSPVRGQETQYF
CDR3nt: TGTGCCAGCAGTCCCGTTAGAGGGCAAGAGACCCAGTACTTC

j_gene: TRBJ1-5
abundance: .
v_gene: TRBV19
d_gene: .
CDR3aa: CASRDSHSSNQPQHF
CDR3nt: TGTGCCAGTAGGGACTCTCATTCAAGCAATCAGCCCCAGCATTTT

j_gene: TRBJ2-1
abundance: .
v_gene: TRBV4-1
d_gene: TRBD1
CDR3aa: CASSQKSGTGRYNEQFF
CDR3nt: TGCGCCAGCAGCCAAAAATCCGGGACAGGGCGTTACAATGAGCAGTTCTTC